These 10 T cell receptor beta chains were sequenced from one sample in a study of T cell responses to AZD1222 COVID-19 vaccine. This table comes from immunoSEQ multiplex PCR, and its TCRdb copy is limited to in-frame clones, with some not included. The data hold roughly 120,000 clones, with around nine tenths observed a single time. Sequencing used peripheral blood, obtained 28 days after the second AZD1222 dose. These receptors were collected from an adult who received the AZD1222 COVID-19 vaccine.

CDR3 in amino acids: CASRSPPIAGGRADTQYF. CDR3 bases: TGTGCAAGTCGCTCCCCCCCTATAGCGGGGGGTAGGGCAGATACGCAGTATTTT. This chain connects TRBV12-2 to TRBJ2-3; the table's D call, TRBD2, has no DNA check behind it. TRBV12-2 is given as a pseudogene. The CDR3 runs 18 residues.

V is TRBV28 and J is TRBJ1-6, with D perhaps matching TRBD1 (5 bases). The CDR3 is 14 amino acids. V gave up 7 bases and J gave up 8 bases, with 15 bases separating them. In germline, CDR1 is MDHEN, CDR2 SYDVKM. The CDR3 is CASTVLGVYSPLHF. DNA of the CDR3: TGTGCCAGCACCGTTCTGGGGGTTTATTCACCCCTCCACTTT.

CDR3: CASSNKEGAEAFF. CDR3 in DNA: TGTGCCAGCAGTAACAAAGAGGGGGCTGAAGCTTTCTTT. The V and J genes are TRBV9 and TRBJ1-1; D may be TRBD1 (6 bases). Germline V gene lookup returns CDR1 SGDLS and CDR2 YYNGEE. Trimming left V 5 bases short and J 6 bases short, with 14 bases between. This CDR3 spans 13 amino acids. The full variable domain, with the rest looked up from reference TRBV9 and TRBJ1-1, is DSGVTQTPKHLITATGQRVTLRCSPRSGDLSVYWYQQSLDQGLQFLIQYYNGEERAKGNILERFSAQQFPDLHSELNLSSLELGDSALYFCASSNKEGAEAFFGQGTRLTVV.

The rearrangement joins TRBV4-3 to TRBJ2-2, with TRBD2 matching 7 bases. This CDR3 spans 18 amino acids. Per germline, CDR1 LGHNA and CDR2 YSLEER. With 4 bases clipped from V and 3 bases from J, the junction kept 14 bases outside the gene matches. The CDR3 DNA follows: TGCGCCAGCAGCCCCATAGTCGGGGGGAGGGATCACACCGGGGAGCTGTTTTTT. As protein: CASSPIVGGRDHTGELFF.

The chain has TRBV27 and TRBJ2-1, with 10 bases lining up with TRBD2. Germline loops: CDR1 MNHEY, CDR2 SMNVEV (reference sequence). The CDR3 totals 15 residues. V dropped 3 bases and J dropped 6; count of bases not matched to a gene: 5. Written as DNA, the CDR3 is TGTGCCAGCAGTTTCGCTAGCGGGAGTCTCAATGAGCAGTTCTTC. Translation gives CASSFASGSLNEQFF.

This clone appeared once. V usage is TRBV4-2 and J usage is TRBJ2-1, with D unresolved. This CDR3 comprises 11 residues. Looked up from germline, CDR1 is LGHNA and CDR2 is YNFKEQ. V dropped 0 bases and J dropped 9 bases, with 3 bases sitting between them. CDR3 protein: CASSQESEQFF. In nucleotides, the CDR3 is TGTGCCAGCAGCCAAGAATCTGAGCAGTTCTTC.

As DNA, the CDR3 is TGTGCCAGCAGCGAACAACAGGGCGTCTCTGGAAACACCATATATTTT. As protein: CASSEQQGVSGNTIYF. This rearrangement joins TRBV9 to TRBJ1-3, with a possible D match to TRBD1 (6 bases). The ends were cut back, 3 bases at V and 0 bases at J, with 13 bases in the middle. The CDR3 extends over 16 amino acids. CDR1 and CDR2 from the germline V gene are SGDLS and YYNGEE.

The J gene is TRBJ2-5, the V gene TRBV6-2 or TRBV6-3; 8 nucleotides align to TRBD2. V gave up 2 bases and J gave up 7 bases; unmatched junction bases: 3. The CDR3 is 13 residues long. Germline V gene data show CDR1 as MNHEY and CDR2 as SVGEGT. The CDR3, as DNA: TGTGCCAGCAGTTACGAGGCGGGGGGGACCCAGTACTTC. It is translated as CASSYEAGGTQYF.

The chain recombines TRBV4-2 with TRBJ1-5; 8 bases line up with TRBD1. The CDR3 is made up of 15 amino acids. Trimming cost V 2 bases and J 0 bases; bases outside gene matches: 0. The germline gives CDR1 LGHNA, CDR2 YNFKEQ. The CDR3 sequence is CASSQQGASNQPQHF. CDR3 bases: TGTGCCAGCAGCCAACAGGGGGCTAGCAATCAGCCCCAGCATTTT.

This chain links TRBV19 with TRBJ1-2; 7 positions match TRBD1. With 5 bases clipped from V and 8 bases from J, the junction kept 8 bases outside the gene matches. Germline values: CDR1 LNHDA, CDR2 SQIVND (reference sequence). The CDR3 runs to 13 residues. Here the CDR3 DNA reads TGTGCCAGTAGTTCTACAGGGGTGAGAGGCTACACCTTC. It is translated as CASSSTGVRGYTF. Variable domain in full (rest from reference TRBV19 and TRBJ1-2): DGGITQSPKYLFRKEGQNVTLSCEQNLNHDAMYWYRQDPGQGLRLIYYSQIVNDFQKGDIAEGYSVSREKKESFPLTVTSAQKNPTAFYLCASSSTGVRGYTFGSGTRLTVV.